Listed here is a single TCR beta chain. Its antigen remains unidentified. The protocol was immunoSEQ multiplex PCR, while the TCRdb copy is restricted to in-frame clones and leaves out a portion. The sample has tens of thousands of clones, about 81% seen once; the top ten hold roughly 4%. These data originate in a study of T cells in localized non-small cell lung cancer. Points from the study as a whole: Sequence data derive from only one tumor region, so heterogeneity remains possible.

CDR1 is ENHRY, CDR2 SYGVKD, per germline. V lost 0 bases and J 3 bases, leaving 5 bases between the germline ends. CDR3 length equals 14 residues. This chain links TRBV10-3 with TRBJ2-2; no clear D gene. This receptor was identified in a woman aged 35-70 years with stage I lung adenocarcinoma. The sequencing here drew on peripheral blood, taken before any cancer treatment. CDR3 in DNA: TGTGCCATCAGTGAGTCATCAGACACCGGGGAGCTGTTTTTT. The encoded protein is CAISESSDTGELFF.